This T cell receptor beta chain was recorded in a study of cytomegalovirus exposure and HLA in healthy donors. The PCR had 60 Vbeta and 13 Jbeta primers. TCRdb keeps only in-frame clones here, not all; method: immunoSEQ multiplex PCR. The repertoire includes approximately 220,000 clones, around 79% of them detected once, and around 0.2% sits in the top ten. V dropped 5 bases and J dropped 11 bases, with 9 bases sitting between them. CDR1 GTSNPN and CDR2 SVGIG come from the germline V gene (reference sequence). The CDR3 extends over 10 amino acids. The source of this sequence is a girl between 2 and 10 years old in good health and CMV-seronegative. Sequencing was carried out using PBMCs. The rearrangement links TRBV30 to TRBJ2-2; D is possibly TRBD1 (6 bases). The CDR3 protein is CAWGGTELFF. DNA of the CDR3: TGTGCCTGGGGTGGGACAGAGCTGTTTTTT.